Listed here are 16 T cell receptor beta chains from one sample, sequenced in a study of shared clonotypes between healthy human individuals. Naive CD8 isolation took CD45RO-negative cells positively selected for CCR7 and excluded terminally differentiated effector memory CD45RA+ cells. Generated by immunoSEQ multiplex PCR, the TCRdb table keeps only in-frame clones and is missing some. The table records about 820,000 clones, over 90% of them present only once. Sequencing was carried out using naive CD8+ T cells sorted from blood. Receptors originate from a man aged 30-40 years in good health.

The V and J genes are TRBV27 and TRBJ2-7; the match to TRBD2 covers 7 bases. V lost 0 bases to trimming and J lost 2 bases; unmatched junction nucleotides: 7. Germline CDR1 reads MNHEY; CDR2 reads SMNVEV (reference sequence). The CDR3 contains 16 residues. The CDR3 region is CASSLSMASGAYEQYF. Written as DNA, the CDR3 is TGTGCCAGCAGTTTATCGATGGCTAGCGGTGCCTACGAGCAGTACTTC.

The V gene is TRBV7-9, the J gene TRBJ2-1; 7 nucleotides line up with TRBD1. Per germline, CDR1 SEHNR and CDR2 FQNEAQ (reference sequence). V trimming: 6 bases; J trimming: 10 bases; junction bases outside the gene matches: 12. The CDR3 is made up of 14 amino acids. The chain's CDR3 is CASSHDGTVQEQFF. The CDR3 DNA reads TGTGCCAGCAGTCACGACGGGACAGTTCAAGAGCAGTTCTTC.

This clone was seen a handful of times. V is TRBV19 and J is TRBJ1-5; D unclear. The CDR3 length is 13 residues. Germline V gives CDR1 LNHDA, CDR2 SQIVND (reference sequence). V was cut by 1 base and J by 5 bases, with 6 bases left in between. The CDR3 nucleotides are TGTGCCAGTAGTATAGTCCCCGATCAGCCCCAGCATTTT. This sequence encodes CASSIVPDQPQHF. Drawing the rest from reference TRBV19 and TRBJ1-5, the complete variable domain is DGGITQSPKYLFRKEGQNVTLSCEQNLNHDAMYWYRQDPGQGLRLIYYSQIVNDFQKGDIAEGYSVSREKKESFPLTVTSAQKNPTAFYLCASSIVPDQPQHFGDGTRLSIL.

J is TRBJ1-1 and V is TRBV7-6, with unresolved D. Trimming stripped 5 bases from V and 7 bases from J, with 11 bases between. In germline, CDR1 is SGHVS, CDR2 FNYEAQ. This CDR3 comprises 12 residues. CDR3: CASSPGRSEAFF. The DNA of the CDR3 is TGTGCCAGCAGCCCAGGACGTAGTGAAGCTTTCTTT.

The chain joins TRBV6-5 to TRBJ1-2, with 8 bases identical to TRBD1. V shed 4 bases and J 8 bases; nucleotides not matched to a gene: 6. Germline loops: CDR1 MNHEY, CDR2 SVGAGI. The CDR3 extends over 13 amino acids. CDR3 DNA: TGTGCCAGCAGTTCCCGGACAGGGATGGGCTACACCTTC. It yields the protein CASSSRTGMGYTF.

The chain couples TRBV11-2 to TRBJ2-1, with 9 bases lining up with TRBD2. Trimming removed 1 base from V and 3 bases from J; junction bases left unmatched: 7. The CDR3 is 17 amino acids. CDR1 and CDR2 from the germline V gene are SGHAT and FQNNGV. CDR3 DNA: TGTGCCAGCAGCTTAGGTTATAGCGGGGGAAACTACAATGAGCAGTTCTTC. Protein: CASSLGYSGGNYNEQFF.

The chain combines TRBV2 with TRBJ2-5, with 8 bases matching TRBD2. This CDR3 comprises 14 residues. The junction had 8 bases not matched to a gene; V was cut back by 6 bases and J by 5 bases. Germline V gene lookup returns CDR1 SNHLY and CDR2 FYNNEI. DNA for the CDR3: TGTGCCAGCAGGGTAGCGGGAAGTCCTGAGACCCAGTACTTC. This codes for CASRVAGSPETQYF.

This sequence joins TRBV27 and TRBJ1-1; the D is unclear. CDR3 length equals 15 residues. Germline assignment: CDR1 MNHEY and CDR2 SMNVEV (reference sequence). V lost 5 bases and J lost 0, with 13 bases in between. As DNA, the CDR3 is TGTGCCAGCAGTCCATCCGCCCACATGAACACTGAAGCTTTCTTT. This gives the protein CASSPSAHMNTEAFF.

The rearrangement uses TRBV2 and TRBJ2-7, with TRBD2 as a possible D gene (6 bases). Germline lookup yields CDR1 SNHLY and CDR2 FYNNEI. There are 17 residues in the CDR3. Trimming took 6 bases from V and 7 from J, leaving 28 bases between them. The CDR3 loop reads CASRGEKGGTRLREQYF. For the CDR3, the DNA is TGTGCCAGCAGAGGTGAGAAAGGCGGGACGCGGTTACGGGAGCAGTACTTC.

With respect to this clone: The same CDR3 is also encoded by other DNA sequences in this sample. The chain combines TRBV11-2 with TRBJ2-2; possible D gene TRBD1, 6 bases. Germline CDR1 and CDR2: SGHAT and FQNNGV. V dropped 3 bases and J dropped 3 bases, with 8 bases sitting between them. The CDR3 runs to 14 residues. CDR3 region: CASSLTGDTGELFF. The DNA of the CDR3 is TGTGCCAGCAGCTTGACAGGAGACACCGGGGAGCTGTTTTTT.

V and J are TRBV5-1 and TRBJ2-3; the D gene is possibly TRBD2 (5 bases). The CDR3 sequence is 15 residues long. The germline V gene has CDR1 SGHRS and CDR2 YFSETQ. Trimming removed 0 bases from V and 2 bases from J, with 10 bases in between. CDR3 nucleotides: TGCGCCAGCAGCTTGGGTGCTAGCACCACAGATACGCAGTATTTT. Protein product: CASSLGASTTDTQYF.

The chain employs TRBV15 and TRBJ2-1, with D perhaps matching TRBD1 or TRBD2 (5 bases each). CDR1 LNHNV and CDR2 YYDKDF come from the germline V gene (reference sequence). There are 16 residues in the CDR3. V was pared by 1 base and J by 8 bases, with 18 bases between. The CDR3 region has the DNA TGTGCCACCAGCAGAGGTTTCCTGGGACGGGATTATGAGCAGTTCTTC. Translation: CATSRGFLGRDYEQFF.

J is TRBJ1-4 and V is TRBV25-1, with D possibly being TRBD1 (5 bases). The V and J ends lost 1 base and 5 bases respectively, with 14 bases between them. Germline values: CDR1 MGHDK, CDR2 SYGVNS. The CDR3 spans 16 residues. As DNA, the CDR3 is TGTGCCAGCAGTGAATTACGGAAGGGGCCGAATGAAAAACTGTTTTTT. As protein: CASSELRKGPNEKLFF. The whole variable domain, remainder taken from reference TRBV25-1 and TRBJ1-4, is EADIYQTPRYLVIGTGKKITLECSQTMGHDKMYWYQQDPGMELHLIHYSYGVNSTEKGDLSSESTVSRIRTEHFPLTLESARPSHTSQYLCASSELRKGPNEKLFFGSGTQLSVL.

Written as DNA, the CDR3 is TGTGCCAGCACCACTAGCGGGAGCTCCTACGAGCAGTACTTC. Translating it yields CASTTSGSSYEQYF. The V gene is TRBV6-1, the J gene TRBJ2-7, with 11 bases matching TRBD2. Unmatched junction bases numbered 2, after V lost 7 bases and J lost 0 bases. This CDR3 region has 14 residues. Germline lookup yields CDR1 MNHNS and CDR2 SASEGT.

This rearrangement joins TRBV11-2 to TRBJ2-1; D is undetermined. Trimming left V 4 bases short and J 7 bases short, with 8 bases between. Germline lookup yields CDR1 SGHAT and CDR2 FQNNGV. The CDR3 has 12 residues. The CDR3 nucleotides are TGTGCCAGCAGCTCCCTTAGGAATGAGCAGTTCTTC. This codes for CASSSLRNEQFF.

This clone was detected once. This same CDR3 is encoded by further DNA sequences in the sample. This sequence joins TRBV5-1 and TRBJ2-1; 9 bases fit TRBD2. The germline CDR1 and CDR2 sequences are SGHRS and YFSETQ. V dropped 0 bases and J dropped 3; count of bases not matched to a gene: 1. CDR3 length: 15 amino acids. The DNA for the CDR3 is TGCGCCAGCAGCTTGGGGACTAGCGACTACAATGAGCAGTTCTTC. It encodes CASSLGTSDYNEQFF.